What follows are 28 T cell receptor beta chains derived from one specimen sequenced in a study of glioma-infiltrating T cells. Amplification of TCR alpha and beta CDR3 regions from RNA used iRepertoire nested multiplex PCR. TCRdb ran MiXCR on the multiplex PCR reads and lists one entry per CDR3 protein. The repertoire holds some 180,000 distinct CDR3 sequences, with roughly a third as singletons. Input material: glioma tissue, nonneoplastic brain tissue, or PBMCs (not recorded which). Receptors were obtained from a human donor with low-grade glioma or glioblastoma, undergoing nonglioma brain surgery, or in good health (not recorded which).

This clonotype has ten or more counts. J is TRBJ2-3 and V is TRBV11-2; D is unclear. Per the germline V gene, CDR1 is SGHAT and CDR2 is FQNNGV. The V gene lost 3 bases and the J gene lost 2 bases, with 9 bases spanning the gap. The length of the CDR3 is 14 residues. The CDR3 is CASSFPLHTDTQYF. The DNA of the CDR3 is TGTGCCAGCAGCTTCCCCCTTCACACAGATACGCAGTATTTT.

This clonotype was observed at least ten times. The CDR3 sequence is CASSAGQSNEKLFF. CDR3 bases: TGCGCCAGCAGCGCGGGACAAAGTAATGAAAAACTGTTTTTT. The gene calls are TRBV4-1 and TRBJ1-4, with D possibly TRBD1 on 6 matching bases. From germline, CDR1 is MGHRA and CDR2 YSYEKL. V dropped 5 bases and J dropped 4 bases, with 11 bases sitting between them. The CDR3 loop spans 14 amino acids.

This clonotype was counted many times. The chain employs TRBV7-2 and TRBJ1-3; 7 nucleotides match TRBD1. The CDR3 extends over 15 amino acids. V shed 4 bases, J shed 3 bases, and the junction held 6 bases outside the gene matches. CDR1 SGHTA and CDR2 FQGNSA come from the germline V gene. CDR3 sequence: CASSSEGGLGNTIYF. In DNA form, the CDR3 reads TGTGCCAGCAGCTCGGAAGGGGGCCTTGGAAACACCATATATTTT.

On this clonotype: Being one base from a much bigger clone, this may be a read error. This chain links TRBV4-2 with TRBJ2-3; no clear D. The germline CDR1 and CDR2 sequences are LGHNA and YNFKEQ. The CDR3 runs to 14 residues. The CDR3: CDSTDRVNTDTQYF. Here the CDR3 DNA reads TGTGACAGCACCGACCGGGTGAACACAGATACGCAGTATTTT.

Comment on this clonotype: It may be a read error: a sequence one base away is much more abundant. This rearrangement joins TRBV24-1 to TRBJ2-1, with D possibly TRBD1 on 6 matching bases. The ends were cut back, 3 bases at V and 6 bases at J, with 17 bases in the middle. Germline V CDR1 and CDR2: KGHDR, SFDVKD. This CDR3 has 16 residues. The CDR3 loop is CATSDADRPVRNEQFF. The CDR3 DNA follows: TGTGCCACCAGTGATGCTGACAGGCCCGTCCGCAATGAGCAGTTCTTC.

The table lists this clonotype with many counts. The J gene is TRBJ2-1, the V gene TRBV6-6; D assignment may be TRBD1 or TRBD2 (5 bases each). The CDR3 is 15 amino acids. V lost 2 bases, J lost 7 bases, and 15 bases lay in between. Germline lookup yields CDR1 MNHNY and CDR2 SVGAGI (reference sequence). CDR3 sequence: CASSYTSGTQNEQFF. DNA for the CDR3: TGTGCCAGCAGTTACACATCCGGGACCCAAAATGAGCAGTTCTTC.

This clonotype was observed many times. Compared with germline, one end of the junction differs, possibly owing to a read error. V gene TRBV15 combines with J gene TRBJ2-1, with 8 nucleotides matching TRBD2. The CDR3 spans 16 residues. Germline CDR1 reads LNHNV; CDR2 reads YYDKDF (reference sequence). CDR3 region: CATSGERESSYNEQFF. For the CDR3, the DNA is TGTGCCACCAGCGGAGAGCGGGAGAGCTCCTACAATGAGCAGTTCTTC.

The table lists this clonotype with a count of one. The rearrangement joins TRBV20-1 to TRBJ2-7, with D tentatively TRBD1 or TRBD2 (5 bases each). Looked up from germline, CDR1 is DFQATT and CDR2 is SNEGSKA (reference sequence). V lost 3 bases, J lost 0 bases, and 12 bases lay in between. This CDR3 is built from 14 residues. The CDR3 sequence is CSARGERDSYEQYF. The CDR3 DNA reads TGCAGTGCTAGGGGGGAGAGGGACTCCTACGAGCAGTACTTC.

This clonotype was counted at least ten times. J is TRBJ1-5 and V is TRBV6-2 or TRBV6-3; the D is unclear. Germline V lookup: CDR1 MNHEY, CDR2 SVGEGT. V lost 5 bases and J 5 bases, leaving 10 bases between the germline ends. The CDR3 is made up of 13 amino acids. The CDR3 loop is CASSALKYQPQHF. CDR3 in DNA: TGTGCCAGCAGTGCCCTCAAGTATCAGCCCCAGCATTTT.

Details on this clonotype: The CDR3 does not end in the conserved phenylalanine or tryptophan, so this is likely a read error. This chain links TRBV27 with TRBJ2-7; 7 positions agree with TRBD1. The CDR3 extends over 16 amino acids. V lost 5 bases to trimming and J lost 6 bases; unmatched junction nucleotides: 16. Germline lookup yields CDR1 MNHEY and CDR2 SMNVEV (reference sequence). The CDR3 loop is CASSPAPGGVPIEQYL. DNA of the CDR3: TGTGCCAGCAGTCCGGCCCCAGGGGGTGTTCCTATCGAGCAGTACTTA.

The table lists this clonotype with many counts. The gene calls are TRBV7-9 and TRBJ2-7; TRBD1 might be the D (6 bases). V was trimmed by 4 bases and J by 3 bases, leaving 13 bases between them. This CDR3 region has 14 residues. The germline V gene encodes CDR1 SEHNR and CDR2 FQNEAQ (reference sequence). CDR3 residues: CASSSSGHNYEQYF. In DNA form, the CDR3 reads TGTGCCAGCAGCTCCTCGGGACACAACTACGAGCAGTACTTC. Supplemented by reference TRBV7-9 and TRBJ2-7, the full variable domain reads DTGVSQNPRHKITKRGQNVTFRCDPISEHNRLYWYRQTLGQGPEFLTYFQNEAQLEKSRLLSDRFSAERPKGSFSTLEIQRTEQGDSAMYLCASSSSGHNYEQYFGPGTRLTVT.

This clonotype was seen ten or more times. V usage is TRBV10-3 and J usage is TRBJ2-1; D is ambiguous. CDR1 ENHRY and CDR2 SYGVKD come from the germline V gene. The CDR3 is 11 amino acids. The germline V and J ends were trimmed by 4 bases and 7 bases, with 5 bases remaining between them. CDR3 loop: CAISGSNEQFF. The DNA for the CDR3 is TGTGCCATCAGTGGAAGTAATGAGCAGTTCTTC.

This clonotype appeared once. A much larger clone lies a single base off, so this may be a read error. The rearrangement links TRBV7-9 to TRBJ1-1, with D possibly matching TRBD1 (6 bases). CDR1 SEHNR and CDR2 FQNEAQ come from the germline V gene (reference sequence). The CDR3 runs 13 residues. Trimming removed 8 bases at V and 6 bases at J, with 16 bases between. The CDR3 DNA sequence: TGTGCCAGCCGGCGGGACACCCCACCTGAAGCTTTCTTT. Translated, it gives CASRRDTPPEAFF.

Worth noting for this clonotype: This may stem from a read error, because a much larger clone lies one nucleotide away. This rearrangement joins TRBV7-9 to TRBJ2-3, with 12 bases identical to TRBD2. In germline, CDR1 is SEHNR, CDR2 FQNEAQ (reference sequence). The CDR3 consists of 16 residues. V lost 8 bases to trimming and J lost 4 bases; unmatched junction nucleotides: 10. CDR3 region: CASGPTSGSGADTQYF. The CDR3 DNA is TGTGCCAGCGGTCCGACTAGCGGGAGCGGGGCAGATACGCAGTATTTT. Based on the CDR3 plus reference TRBV7-9 and TRBJ2-3, the full variable domain is DTGVSQNPRHKITKRGQNVTFRCDPISEHNRLYWYRQTLGQGPEFLTYFQNEAQLEKSRLLSDRFSAERPKGSFSTLEIQRTEQGDSAMYLCASGPTSGSGADTQYFGPGTRLTVL.

On this clonotype: A much larger clone lies a single base off, so this may be a read error. The rearrangement joins TRBV19 to TRBJ1-1, with D hard to call. CDR1 and CDR2 (germline): LNHDA, SQIVND (reference sequence). CDR3 length: 14 amino acids. This CDR3 is CAGSPELHNTEAFF. CDR3 coding DNA: TGTGCCGGTAGTCCGGAACTTCATAACACTGAAGCTTTCTTT.

The chain combines TRBV20-1 with TRBJ2-4; 15 bases agree with TRBD2. V lost 3 bases and J lost 1; bases outside the gene matches: 7. The CDR3 loop spans 18 amino acids. Germline V gene sequence: CDR1 DFQATT, CDR2 SNEGSKA (reference sequence). CDR3 coding DNA: TGCAGTGCTAGGGGACTAGCGGGAGGAAAGAGGGCCAAAAACATTCAGTACTTC. Amino acids: CSARGLAGGKRAKNIQYF.

Concerning this clonotype itself: This could be a read error, since a much larger clone is one nucleotide away. The gene calls are TRBV6-2 or TRBV6-3 and TRBJ2-6; 10 positions match TRBD1. The CDR3 is 19 amino acids. V dropped 3 bases and J dropped 3; count of bases not matched to a gene: 11. CDR1 is MNHEY, CDR2 SVGEGT, per germline. The CDR3 protein is CASSYSGQGQGYGANVLTF. The CDR3 DNA reads TGTGCCAGCAGTTATTCGGGACAGGGGCAGGGGTATGGGGCCAACGTCCTGACTTTC.

This clonotype was seen at least ten times. For the CDR3, the DNA is TGTGCCAGCACTCCCGGGAGTCATAGAGGCTATGGCTACACCTTC. Protein: CASTPGSHRGYGYTF. The chain links TRBV28 to TRBJ1-2; no clear D gene. CDR1 MDHEN and CDR2 SYDVKM come from the germline V gene. V lost 7 bases to trimming and J lost 4 bases, with 19 bases between them. CDR3 length equals 15 residues.

This clonotype was counted only a few times. This sequence may be a read error, since a much larger clone differs from it by one base. The chain joins TRBV6-4 to TRBJ2-3; no clear D. The V end was cut by 8 bases, the J end by 2 bases, with 11 bases between. CDR1 is MRHNA, CDR2 SNTAGT, per germline. The length of the CDR3 is 13 residues. CDR3 in amino acids: CASGDHSTDTQYF. For the CDR3, the DNA is TGTGCCAGCGGCGATCATTCCACAGATACGCAGTATTTT.

Ten or more counts support this clonotype. The chain couples TRBV15 to TRBJ2-1, with a tentative D call TRBD2 (6 bases). Germline CDR1 is LNHNV and CDR2 is YYDKDF (reference sequence). Trimming removed 0 bases at V and 9 bases at J, with 18 bases between. CDR3 length: 16 amino acids. Written as DNA, the CDR3 is TGTGCCACCAGCAGAGATTATAGGGACTGGGCCAGTGAGCAGTTCTTC. This sequence encodes CATSRDYRDWASEQFF.

As concerns this clonotype: A junction boundary mismatches the germline segment, possibly from a read error. The gene calls are TRBV15 and TRBJ1-2, with D perhaps TRBD1 (5 bases). The V gene's germline CDR1 is LNHNV and CDR2 YYDKDF (reference sequence). The CDR3 covers 15 residues. The CDR3 is CATRGPWTWVTGSPF. The DNA for the CDR3 is TGTGCCACCCGCGGCCCTTGGACATGGGTCACTGGCTCCCCCTTC.

V usage is TRBV4-1 and J usage is TRBJ1-5, with D possibly being TRBD1 (5 bases). Germline V lookup: CDR1 MGHRA, CDR2 YSYEKL. This CDR3 has 15 residues. Trimming stripped 0 bases from V and 7 bases from J, with 13 bases between. The CDR3 reads CASSQDFRGEQPQHF. CDR3 coding DNA: TGCGCCAGCAGCCAAGATTTTAGGGGTGAGCAGCCCCAGCATTTT.

This clonotype has a handful of counts. The chain couples TRBV19 to TRBJ1-3; TRBD1 is a possible D gene (6 bases). CDR1 LNHDA and CDR2 SQIVND come from the germline V gene (reference sequence). V shed 3 bases and J shed 2 bases, with 11 bases lying between them. This CDR3 is built from 15 residues. In nucleotides, the CDR3 is TGTGCCAGTAGTATGGGGGGCGCGGCTGGAAACACCATATATTTT. It encodes CASSMGGAAGNTIYF. Combining the CDR3 with reference TRBV19 and TRBJ1-3 gives the whole variable domain DGGITQSPKYLFRKEGQNVTLSCEQNLNHDAMYWYRQDPGQGLRLIYYSQIVNDFQKGDIAEGYSVSREKKESFPLTVTSAQKNPTAFYLCASSMGGAAGNTIYFGEGSWLTVV.

This clonotype appeared many times. This rearrangement joins TRBV27 to TRBJ2-3; TRBD2 matches 11 bases. The CDR3 covers 16 residues. After removal of 4 bases from V and 4 bases from J, the junction contained 7 bases not matched to a gene. The germline V gene has CDR1 MNHEY and CDR2 SMNVEV (reference sequence). The CDR3 nucleotides read TGTGCCAGCAGTTCCCTCGTAGCGGGAGGGGCAGATACGCAGTATTTT. Protein sequence: CASSSLVAGGADTQYF.

The rearrangement joins TRBV5-6 to TRBJ2-3; D not resolved. This CDR3 contains 13 residues. V lost 1 base to trimming and J lost 6 bases, with 9 bases between them. Germline CDR1 and CDR2: SGHDT and YYEEEE. CDR3 coding DNA: TGTGCCAGCAGCTTGAATGAGGTCGATACGCAGTATTTT. Protein product: CASSLNEVDTQYF.

On this clonotype: The CDR3 does not end in the conserved phenylalanine or tryptophan, so this is likely a read error. The CDR3 DNA reads TGCGCCAGCAGCTTGGTCGGGAGGGCCATTGAGACCCAGTACCTC. It translates to CASSLVGRAIETQYL. V gene TRBV5-1 combines with J gene TRBJ2-5; 8 bases map to TRBD2. From germline, CDR1 is SGHRS and CDR2 YFSETQ. The V gene end was trimmed by 0 bases and the J gene end by 5 bases; junction bases not matched to a gene: 6. The CDR3 is 15 residues long.

This clonotype was observed many times. The V gene is TRBV6-2 or TRBV6-3, the J gene TRBJ1-2; TRBD1 is a possible D gene (6 bases). In germline, CDR1 is MNHEY, CDR2 SVGEGT. The CDR3 has 16 residues. Trimming took off 2 bases at V and 6 bases at J, with 19 bases between the two ends. Here the CDR3 reads CASSYGGPTGRDGYTF. Written as DNA, the CDR3 is TGTGCCAGCAGTTACGGGGGGCCCACCGGCCGGGATGGCTACACCTTC.

This clonotype has ten or more counts. The chain is built from TRBV9 and TRBJ1-5; D is possibly TRBD1 (6 bases). The CDR3 runs to 16 residues. From germline, CDR1 is SGDLS and CDR2 YYNGEE. V was shortened by 1 base and J by 3 bases, with 14 bases between the two germline ends. CDR3 DNA: TGTGCCAGCAGCGTATCGGGGGGCGATGTCAATCAGCCCCAGCATTTT. Amino acid sequence: CASSVSGGDVNQPQHF.